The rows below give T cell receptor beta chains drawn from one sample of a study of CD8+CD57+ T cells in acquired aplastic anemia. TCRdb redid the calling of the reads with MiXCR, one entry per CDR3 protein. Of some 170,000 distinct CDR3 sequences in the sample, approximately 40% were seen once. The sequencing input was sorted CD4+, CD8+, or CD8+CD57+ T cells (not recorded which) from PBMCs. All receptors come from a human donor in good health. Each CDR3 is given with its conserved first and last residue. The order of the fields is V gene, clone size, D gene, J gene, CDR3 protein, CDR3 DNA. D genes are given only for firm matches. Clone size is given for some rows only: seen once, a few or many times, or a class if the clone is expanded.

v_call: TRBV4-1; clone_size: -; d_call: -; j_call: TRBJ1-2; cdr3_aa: CASSTHGDYGYTF; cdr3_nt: TGCGCCAGCAGCACGCATGGAGACTATGGCTACACCTTC
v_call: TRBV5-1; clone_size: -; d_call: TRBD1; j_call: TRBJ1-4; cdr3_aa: CASSEQGTEKLFF; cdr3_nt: TGCGCCAGCAGCGAACAGGGGACTGAAAAACTGTTTTTT
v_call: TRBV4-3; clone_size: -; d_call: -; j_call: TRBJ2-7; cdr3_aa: CASSQDRTVYEQYF; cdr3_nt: TGCGCCAGCAGCCAAGATAGGACAGTCTACGAGCAGTACTTC
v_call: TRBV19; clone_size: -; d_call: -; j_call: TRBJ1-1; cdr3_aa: CTSSTRARGEAFF; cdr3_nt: TGTACCAGTAGTACCCGAGCGAGGGGCGAAGCTTTCTTT
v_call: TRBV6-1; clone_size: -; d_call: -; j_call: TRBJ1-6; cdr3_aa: CASRREHSYNSPLHF; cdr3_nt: TGTGCCAGCAGGCGGGAGCACTCCTATAATTCACCCCTCCACTTT
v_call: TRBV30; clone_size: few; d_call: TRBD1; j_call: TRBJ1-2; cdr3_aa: CAWSLVGGGYGYTF; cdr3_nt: TGTGCCTGGAGTTTGGTAGGGGGCGGCTATGGCTACACCTTC
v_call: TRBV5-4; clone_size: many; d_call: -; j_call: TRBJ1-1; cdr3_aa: CASSPAGLAEAFF; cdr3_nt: TGTGCCAGCAGCCCCGCGGGGTTAGCTGAAGCTTTCTTT
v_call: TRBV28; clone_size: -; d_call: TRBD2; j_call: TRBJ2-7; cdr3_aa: CASSSTSGSGAGTYEQYF; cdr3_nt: TGTGCCAGCAGTTCGACTAGCGGGAGCGGGGCTGGCACCTACGAGCAGTACTTC
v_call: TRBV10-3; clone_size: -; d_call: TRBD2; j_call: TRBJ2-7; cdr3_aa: CAIGTSGRYKQYF; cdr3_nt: TGCGCCATTGGGACTAGCGGGAGGTACAAGCAGTACTTC
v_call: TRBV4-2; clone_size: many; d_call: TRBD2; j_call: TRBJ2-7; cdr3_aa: CASSQGAGGIYEQYF; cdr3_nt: TGTGCCAGCAGCCAAGGGGCGGGGGGTATCTACGAGCAGTACTTC
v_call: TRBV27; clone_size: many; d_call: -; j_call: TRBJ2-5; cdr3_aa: CASSSGVVQYF; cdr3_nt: TGTGCCAGCAGTTCCGGAGTTGTCCAGTACTTC
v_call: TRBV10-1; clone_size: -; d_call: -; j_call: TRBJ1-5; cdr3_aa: CASSESPGNQPQHF; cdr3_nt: TGCGCCAGCAGTGAGTCGCCCGGGAATCAGCCCCAGCATTTT
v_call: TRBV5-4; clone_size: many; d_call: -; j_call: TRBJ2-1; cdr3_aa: CASSFGPRSNEQFF; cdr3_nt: TGTGCCAGCAGCTTCGGGCCCAGGAGTAATGAGCAGTTCTTC
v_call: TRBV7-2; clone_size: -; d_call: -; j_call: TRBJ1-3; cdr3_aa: CASSLGDATRNTIYF; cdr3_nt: TGTGCCAGCAGCTTAGGGGACGCCACCCGGAACACCATATATTTT
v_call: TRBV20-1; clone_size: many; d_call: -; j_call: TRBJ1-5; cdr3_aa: CSAPQSVNQPQHF; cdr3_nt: TGCAGTGCTCCACAGTCGGTCAATCAGCCCCAGCATTTT
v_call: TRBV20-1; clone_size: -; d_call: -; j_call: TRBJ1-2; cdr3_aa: CSARDYQGAYGYTF; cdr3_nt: TGCAGTGCTAGAGATTACCAGGGAGCCTATGGCTACACCTTC
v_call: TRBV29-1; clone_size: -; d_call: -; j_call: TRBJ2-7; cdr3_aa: CSVEGSYEQYF; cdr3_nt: TGCAGCGTTGAGGGTTCCTACGAGCAGTACTTC
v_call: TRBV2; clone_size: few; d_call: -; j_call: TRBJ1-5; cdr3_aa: CASSNRAQPQHF; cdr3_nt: TGTGCCAGCAGTAACAGGGCTCAGCCCCAGCATTTT
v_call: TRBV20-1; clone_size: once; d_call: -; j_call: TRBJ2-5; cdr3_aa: CSARDPGFGLGQETQYF; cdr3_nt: TGCAGTGCTAGAGATCCAGGGTTCGGGCTAGGCCAAGAGACCCAGTACTTC
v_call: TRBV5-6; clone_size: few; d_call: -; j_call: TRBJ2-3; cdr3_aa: CASDPWGDTQYF; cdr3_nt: TGTGCCAGCGACCCGTGGGGGGATACGCAGTATTTT
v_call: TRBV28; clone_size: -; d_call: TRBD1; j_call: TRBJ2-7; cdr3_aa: CASRQGGSAYEQYF; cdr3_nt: TGTGCCAGCAGACAAGGGGGCTCGGCCTACGAGCAGTACTTC
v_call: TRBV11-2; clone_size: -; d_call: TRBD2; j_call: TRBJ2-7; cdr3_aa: CASSNSGGEYEQYF; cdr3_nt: TGTGCCAGCAGCAATAGCGGGGGGGAGTACGAGCAGTACTTC
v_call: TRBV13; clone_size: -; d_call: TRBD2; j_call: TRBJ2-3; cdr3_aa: CASTSSARTSGRASSDTQYF; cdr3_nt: TGTGCCAGCACCTCCTCCGCCCGGACTAGCGGGAGGGCCAGTTCAGATACGCAGTATTTT
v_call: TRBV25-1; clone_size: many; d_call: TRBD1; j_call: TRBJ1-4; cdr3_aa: CASSGPGTGFEKLFF; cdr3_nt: TGTGCCAGCAGTGGGCCCGGGACAGGCTTCGAGAAACTGTTTTTT
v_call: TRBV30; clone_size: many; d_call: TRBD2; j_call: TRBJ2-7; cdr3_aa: CAWSVGGGPYEQYF; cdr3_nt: TGTGCCTGGAGTGTTGGCGGGGGACCCTACGAGCAGTACTTC
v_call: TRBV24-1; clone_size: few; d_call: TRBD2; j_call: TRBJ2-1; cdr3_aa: CATRLAGGRNEQFF; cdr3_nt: TGTGCCACCCGTCTAGCGGGAGGGCGCAATGAGCAGTTCTTC
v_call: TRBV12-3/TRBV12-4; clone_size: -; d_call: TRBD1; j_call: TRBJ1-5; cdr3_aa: CASTTGGSNQPQHF; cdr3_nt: TGTGCCAGCACAACAGGGGGAAGCAATCAGCCCCAGCATTTT
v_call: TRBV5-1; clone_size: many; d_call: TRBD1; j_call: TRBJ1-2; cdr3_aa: CASSLTRTGTYGYTF; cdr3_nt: TGCGCCAGCAGCTTGACCCGGACAGGGACCTATGGCTACACCTTC
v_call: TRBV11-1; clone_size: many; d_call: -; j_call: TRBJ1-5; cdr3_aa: CASSLIEGGGRNQPQHF; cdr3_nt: TGTGCCAGCAGCCTCATCGAGGGAGGCGGTCGCAATCAGCCCCAGCATTTT
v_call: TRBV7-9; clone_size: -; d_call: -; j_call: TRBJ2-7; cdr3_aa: CASSPQNKGEQYF; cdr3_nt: TGTGCCAGCAGCCCCCAGAATAAGGGCGAGCAGTACTTC
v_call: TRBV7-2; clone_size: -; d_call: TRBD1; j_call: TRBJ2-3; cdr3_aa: CASSLAGTGGRDTQYF; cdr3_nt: TGTGCCAGCAGCTTAGCGGGGACAGGGGGCAGAGATACGCAGTATTTT
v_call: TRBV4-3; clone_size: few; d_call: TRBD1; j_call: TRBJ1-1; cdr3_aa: CASSQYRGNTEAFF; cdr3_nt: TGCGCCAGCAGCCAATACAGGGGAAACACTGAAGCTTTCTTT
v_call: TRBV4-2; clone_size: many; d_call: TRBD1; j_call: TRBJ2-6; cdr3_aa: CASSQDWRDRAPDVLTF; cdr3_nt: TGTGCCAGCAGCCAAGATTGGAGGGACAGGGCGCCCGACGTCCTGACTTTC
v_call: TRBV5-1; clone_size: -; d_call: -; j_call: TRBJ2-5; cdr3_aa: CASSLAGMGTQYF; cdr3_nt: TGCGCCAGCAGCTTGGCGGGAATGGGGACCCAGTACTTC
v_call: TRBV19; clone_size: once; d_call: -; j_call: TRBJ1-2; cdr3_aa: CASRRTVGYGYTF; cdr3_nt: TGTGCCAGTAGGAGGACAGTGGGCTATGGCTACACCTTC
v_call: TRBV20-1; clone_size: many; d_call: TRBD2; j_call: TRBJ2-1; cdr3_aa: CSADGRYSAGGPYNEQFF; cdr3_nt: TGCAGTGCTGATGGGCGGTACTCGGCGGGAGGGCCGTACAATGAGCAGTTCTTC
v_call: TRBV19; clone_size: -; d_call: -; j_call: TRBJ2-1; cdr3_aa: CASSIVNEQFF; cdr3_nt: TGTGCCAGTAGTATTGTTAATGAGCAGTTCTTC
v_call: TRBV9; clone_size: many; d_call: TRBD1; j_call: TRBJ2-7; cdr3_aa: CASSGWTGEDEQYF; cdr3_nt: TGTGCCAGCAGCGGATGGACAGGGGAGGACGAGCAGTACTTC
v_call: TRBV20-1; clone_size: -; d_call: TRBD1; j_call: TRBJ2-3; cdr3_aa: CSATYRDRATDTQYF; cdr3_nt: TGCAGTGCTACTTACCGGGACAGGGCAACAGATACGCAGTATTTT
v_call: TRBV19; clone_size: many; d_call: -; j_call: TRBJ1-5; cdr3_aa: CASMDLWSNQPQHF; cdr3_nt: TGTGCCAGTATGGACTTGTGGAGCAATCAGCCCCAGCATTTT
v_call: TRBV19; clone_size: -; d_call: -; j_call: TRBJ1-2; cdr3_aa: CASLSAGYDGYTF; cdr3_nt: TGTGCCAGCCTCTCAGCGGGTTATGATGGCTACACCTTC
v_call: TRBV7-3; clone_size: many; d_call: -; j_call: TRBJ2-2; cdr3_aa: CASSLGANTGELFF; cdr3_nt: TGTGCCAGCAGCTTAGGGGCGAACACCGGGGAGCTGTTTTTT
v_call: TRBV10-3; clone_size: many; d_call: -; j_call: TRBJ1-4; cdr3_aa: CAISEGPLNEKLFF; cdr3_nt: TGTGCCATCAGTGAGGGGCCCCTTAATGAAAAACTGTTTTTT
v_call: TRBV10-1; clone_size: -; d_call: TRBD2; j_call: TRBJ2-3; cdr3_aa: CASSEGTSGGRTDTQYF; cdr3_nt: TGCGCCAGCAGTGAGGGGACTAGCGGGGGCCGCACAGATACGCAGTATTTT
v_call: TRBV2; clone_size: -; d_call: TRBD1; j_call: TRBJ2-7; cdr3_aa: CASRPGGASGYEQYF; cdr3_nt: TGTGCCAGCAGGCCAGGGGGCGCATCTGGCTACGAGCAGTACTTC
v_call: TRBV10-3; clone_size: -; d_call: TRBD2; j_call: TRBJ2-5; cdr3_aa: CAISQLAEGETQYF; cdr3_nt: TGTGCCATCAGCCAACTAGCGGAGGGGGAGACCCAGTACTTC
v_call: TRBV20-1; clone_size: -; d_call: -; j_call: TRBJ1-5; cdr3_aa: CSARDRWGSNQPQHF; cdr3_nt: TGCAGTGCTAGAGACAGGTGGGGTAGCAATCAGCCCCAGCATTTT
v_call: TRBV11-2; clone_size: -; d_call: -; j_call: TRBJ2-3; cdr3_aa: CASSPGRDTQYF; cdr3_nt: TGTGCCAGCAGCCCGGGTCGGGATACGCAGTATTTT
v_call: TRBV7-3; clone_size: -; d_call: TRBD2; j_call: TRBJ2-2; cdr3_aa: CASSLTSGGTHTGELFF; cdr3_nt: TGTGCCAGCAGCCTGACTAGCGGGGGGACCCACACCGGGGAGCTGTTTTTT
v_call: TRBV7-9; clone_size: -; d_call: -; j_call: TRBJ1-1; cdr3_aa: CASSLVIGAFF; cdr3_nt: TGTGCCAGCAGCTTGGTAATAGGGGCTTTCTTT
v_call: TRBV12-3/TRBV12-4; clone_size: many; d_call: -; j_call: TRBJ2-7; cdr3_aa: CASSFHPSYEQYF; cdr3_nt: TGTGCCAGCAGTTTCCATCCCAGCTACGAGCAGTACTTC
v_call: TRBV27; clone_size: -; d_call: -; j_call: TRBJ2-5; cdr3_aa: CASRARETQYF; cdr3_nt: TGTGCCAGCAGGGCTCGAGAGACCCAGTACTTC
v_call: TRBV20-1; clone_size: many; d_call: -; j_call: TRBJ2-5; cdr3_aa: CSARPLVETQYF; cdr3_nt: TGCAGTGCTAGGCCTCTGGTAGAGACCCAGTACTTC
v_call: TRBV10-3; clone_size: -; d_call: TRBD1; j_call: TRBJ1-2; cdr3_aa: CASSPGTGSLSYGYTF; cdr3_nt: TGTGCCAGCAGCCCCGGGACAGGGAGTCTCTCCTATGGCTACACCTTC
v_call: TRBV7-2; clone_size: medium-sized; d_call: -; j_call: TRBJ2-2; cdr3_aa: CASSLVARTGELFF; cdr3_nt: TGTGCCAGCAGCTTGGTAGCGAGAACCGGGGAGCTGTTTTTT
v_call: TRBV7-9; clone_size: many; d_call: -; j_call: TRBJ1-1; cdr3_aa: CASSLGHLNTEAFF; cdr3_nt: TGTGCCAGCAGCCTGGGACACTTGAACACTGAAGCTTTCTTT